This is a list of T cell receptor beta chains from one sample in a study of T cells after yellow fever vaccination. TCRdb independently ran MiXCR on the 5' RACE reads; one entry per CDR3 protein. The profile shows 400,000 to 650,000 distinct CDR3 sequences, just over 20% of them singletons. Material: PBMCs, obtained more than 20 days after the first yellow fever vaccination. The source is a man younger than 30 who received the YFV17D yellow fever vaccine. Each CDR3 is given with its conserved first and last residue. A D gene is named only where the DNA matches it firmly. Clone size, where shown, is once, few, many, or a class for clones that have expanded.

d_gene | abundance | j_gene | v_gene | CDR3aa | CDR3nt
- | few | TRBJ2-7 | TRBV18 | CASSRGRESEQYF | TGTGCCAGCTCAAGAGGTAGGGAATCCGAGCAGTACTTC
TRBD1 | few | TRBJ1-1 | TRBV12-3/TRBV12-4 | CASSTQGVGFF | TGTGCCAGCAGTACTCAGGGGGTTGGTTTCTTT
TRBD1 | - | TRBJ2-7 | TRBV5-1 | CASSLPSGQGAKYEQYF | TGCGCCAGCAGCTTGCCGAGTGGACAGGGGGCCAAATACGAGCAGTACTTC
- | - | TRBJ1-1 | TRBV5-5 | CASSLWGPEAFF | TGTGCCAGCAGCTTGTGGGGGCCTGAAGCTTTCTTT
TRBD2 | - | TRBJ2-3 | TRBV20-1 | CSARLIAGADTQYF | TGCAGTGCTAGGTTGATAGCGGGGGCGGATACGCAGTATTTT
- | - | TRBJ1-2 | TRBV3-1 | CASSQGRPRGGRGYTF | TGTGCCAGCAGCCAAGGTCGGCCCCGGGGGGGAAGAGGCTACACCTTC
TRBD2 | few | TRBJ2-3 | TRBV6-2/TRBV6-3 | CASSPRDAGTSSTDTQYF | TGTGCCAGCAGTCCAAGGGATGCCGGGACTAGCAGCACAGATACGCAGTATTTT
- | many | TRBJ2-5 | TRBV7-6 | CASSLSPAAGYQETQYF | TGTGCCAGCAGCTTATCTCCTGCCGCGGGGTACCAAGAGACCCAGTACTTC
- | few | TRBJ2-1 | TRBV20-1 | CSASITEQFF | TGCAGTGCTAGTATTACAGAGCAGTTCTTC
- | few | TRBJ1-3 | TRBV6-5 | CASSYPEPGNTIYF | TGTGCCAGCAGTTACCCCGAGCCTGGGAACACCATATATTTT
- | - | TRBJ2-1 | TRBV11-2 | CASSPGTFSSYNEQFF | TGTGCCAGCAGCCCAGGGACATTCAGCTCCTACAATGAGCAGTTCTTC
- | - | TRBJ2-5 | TRBV4-3 | CASSQDWGRDWQGQETQYF | TGCGCCAGCAGCCAAGATTGGGGCCGGGACTGGCAAGGCCAAGAGACCCAGTACTTC